The present TCR beta chain was sequenced within a study of read filtering for tumor transcriptome and immune sequencing. Study-wide background: After DNase treatment, RNA was made into whole-transcriptome libraries.

The study, taken as a whole, reports: IR-seq captured clonotypes deeper and more reliably than RNA-seq. The sorted CD138-negative fraction was a mixed bone marrow immune population, not purified T cells.

This clonotype has ten or more counts. As yet, its antigen is unknown. Molecular barcoded adaptors covering alpha/delta and beta/gamma chains were used on 400 to 450 ng RNA. MiXCR was run by TCRdb on the reads, yielding one entry per CDR3 protein. The sample carries more than 30,000 distinct CDR3 sequences, about an eighth recorded once. Germline V gene data show CDR1 as SQVTM and CDR2 as ANQGSEA. CDR3 length equals 15 residues. V gave up 4 bases and J gave up 3 bases; unmatched junction bases: 2. The chain couples TRBV29-1 to TRBJ2-2, with TRBD2 identical over 13 bases. This clonotype originated in a donor at least 40 years old with multiple myeloma. The source material was a population of CD138-negative cells sorted from bone marrow. The CDR3, as DNA: TGCAGCGTTGGGACTAGCGGGAGTCACACCGGGGAGCTGTTTTTT. This sequence encodes CSVGTSGSHTGELFF.